This TCR beta chain appears in the sequencing data of a study of Ad26.COV2.S vaccination and SARS-CoV-2 variants. Regarding treatment: roughly 19 received Ad26.COV2.S at low or high dose, single or two shots; about 5 received placebo; per-sample allocation not given. Collection of samples fell on day 63 after the first vaccine or placebo injection. An adult donor aged 18-55 years was enrolled in Boston. The CDR3 has 15 amino acids. Germline CDR1 reads SGHRS; CDR2 reads YFSETQ. The V and J ends lost 0 bases and 2 bases, in that order; junction bases with no gene match: 2. Whole-study findings and limits: Non-spike TCR breadth was similar in vaccine and placebo recipients. Reports say spike-specific CD8+ and CD4+ T cell responses covered substantial breadth after vaccination.

Comments on this clone: Antigen specificity is unknown.

TCRdb's copy holds only in-frame clones and misses some; the assay was immunoSEQ multiplex PCR. The top ten clones hold approximately 4.5% of a sample with 350,000 to 500,000 clones, around 91% of them seen once. The chain is built from TRBV5-1 and TRBJ1-3; 7 bases line up with TRBD1. The source was peripheral blood, collected in a trial of Ad26.COV2.S vaccine versus placebo. This TCR came from a person between 18 and 60 years old who received the Ad26.COV2.S COVID-19 vaccine or a placebo. CDR3 coding DNA: TGCGCCAGCAGCTTGGACCAGGGGGCTGGAAACACCATATATTTT. It encodes CASSLDQGAGNTIYF.